What follows are 10 T cell receptor beta chains derived from one specimen sequenced in a study of CD8 T cells in ankylosing spondylitis. Each CDR3 protein is one row after TCRdb ran MiXCR on the 5' RACE reads. Of almost 45,000 distinct CDR3 sequences listed, approximately 11% are singletons. The source material was blood, either unsorted or a sorted T cell fraction (not recorded which). These receptors all come from a male donor with ankylosing spondylitis or in good health (not recorded which).

The CDR3 region is CASSSNRGPSTDTQYF. DNA of the CDR3: TGTGCCAGCAGCTCCAACAGGGGCCCTAGCACAGATACGCAGTATTTT. The V gene is TRBV7-2, the J gene TRBJ2-3; 7 nucleotides agree with TRBD1. V shed 4 bases and J 0 bases; nucleotides not matched to a gene: 7. CDR1 SGHTA and CDR2 FQGNSA come from the germline V gene. This CDR3 has 16 residues.

This clonotype was counted at least ten times. The chain is built from TRBV10-3 and TRBJ2-3; 9 bases fit TRBD1. This CDR3 has 14 residues. Per germline, CDR1 ENHRY and CDR2 SYGVKD. The V segment lost 4 bases and the J segment 6 bases; nucleotides outside the gene matches: 5. CDR3 in amino acids: CAISAGQGPDTQYF. The CDR3 nucleotides read TGTGCCATCAGTGCGGGACAGGGACCGGATACGCAGTATTTT.

The V gene is TRBV11-2, the J gene TRBJ2-7; D gene uncertain. Germline loops: CDR1 SGHAT, CDR2 FQNNGV. This CDR3 is 13 amino acids long. With 2 bases removed from V and 4 bases from J, the gap between germline ends came to 9 bases. The chain's CDR3 is CASSLRAPYEQYF. The CDR3 nucleotides are TGTGCCAGCAGCTTAAGAGCACCGTACGAGCAGTACTTC.

This clonotype has ten or more counts. The chain combines TRBV12-5 with TRBJ2-1; 7 bases agree with TRBD1. The CDR3 runs to 14 residues. The trim removed 5 bases at V and 12 bases at J, leaving 13 bases unmatched. Germline CDR1 reads LGHNT; CDR2 reads FRNRAP. The CDR3 spells CASGARDSMSGQFF. As DNA, the CDR3 is TGTGCTAGTGGTGCCCGGGACAGTATGTCTGGGCAGTTCTTC.

The chain recombines TRBV29-1 with TRBJ1-4; D unresolved. V was trimmed by 0 bases and J by 8 bases, leaving 7 bases between them. The CDR3 is 12 amino acids. Germline CDR1 SQVTM, CDR2 ANQGSEA. The CDR3 is CSVEELGEKLFF. Here the CDR3 DNA reads TGCAGCGTTGAAGAGCTTGGGGAAAAACTGTTTTTT.

The sample holds many counts of this clonotype. The chain links TRBV6-5 to TRBJ1-4; D is perhaps TRBD1 (5 bases). Germline CDR1 is MNHEY and CDR2 is SVGAGI. The CDR3 covers 16 residues. Between the trimmed V and J ends, which lost 1 base and 2 bases, there was a span of 11 bases. The CDR3 here is CASSYWGGVTNEKLFF. In DNA, the CDR3 is TGTGCCAGCAGTTACTGGGGAGGGGTGACTAATGAAAAACTGTTTTTT.

A note on this clonotype: The junction departs from the called germline gene at one end, perhaps through a read error. CDR3 in DNA: TGTGCCAGCAGCTTTAACCGGGGGGGCAAGCAGCCCCAGCATTTT. Encoded protein: CASSFNRGGKQPQHF. The chain employs TRBV7-2 and TRBJ1-5; D perhaps matches TRBD1 (6 bases). The germline CDR1 and CDR2 sequences are SGHTA and FQGNSA. The CDR3 has 15 amino acids.

Regarding this clonotype: It may be a read error: a sequence one base away is much more abundant. The rearrangement joins TRBV6-5 to TRBJ2-2; D may be TRBD1 (5 bases). CDR1 and CDR2 (germline): MNHEY, SVGAGI. The length of the CDR3 is 13 residues. The CDR3 bases are TGTGTCAGCAGTTACTCAGGGCCCGGGGAGCTGTTTTTT. Translation: CVSSYSGPGELFF.

This chain connects TRBV19 to TRBJ2-2; D call uncertain. Germline V gene data show CDR1 as LNHDA and CDR2 as SQIVND (reference sequence). V was trimmed by 5 bases and J by 1 base, leaving 8 bases between them. The CDR3 sequence is 14 residues long. The CDR3 nucleotides are TGTGCCAGTAGTTTCCGTAAGAACACCGGGGAGCTGTTTTTT. Its protein product is CASSFRKNTGELFF. Drawing the rest from reference TRBV19 and TRBJ2-2, the complete variable domain is DGGITQSPKYLFRKEGQNVTLSCEQNLNHDAMYWYRQDPGQGLRLIYYSQIVNDFQKGDIAEGYSVSREKKESFPLTVTSAQKNPTAFYLCASSFRKNTGELFFGEGSRLTVL.

This clonotype was seen at least ten times. The chain joins TRBV29-1 to TRBJ2-2, with a tentative D call TRBD2 (6 bases). V gave up 7 bases and J gave up 8 bases, with 11 bases separating them. CDR1 and CDR2 (germline): SQVTM, ANQGSEA. The CDR3 runs to 11 residues. CDR3 DNA: TGCAGCGCCGCTCTAGCGGGGGAGCTGTTTTTT. It translates to CSAALAGELFF.